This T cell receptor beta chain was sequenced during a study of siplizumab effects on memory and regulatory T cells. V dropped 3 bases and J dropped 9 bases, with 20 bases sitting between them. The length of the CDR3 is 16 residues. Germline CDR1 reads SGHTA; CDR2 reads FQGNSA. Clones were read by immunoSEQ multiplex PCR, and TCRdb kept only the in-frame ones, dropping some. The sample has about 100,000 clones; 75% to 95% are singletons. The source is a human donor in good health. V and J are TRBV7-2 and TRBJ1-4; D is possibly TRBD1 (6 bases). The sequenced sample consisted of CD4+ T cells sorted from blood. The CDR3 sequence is CASSFYPGQGVQKLFF. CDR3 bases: TGTGCCAGCAGCTTTTACCCGGGACAAGGGGTACAAAAACTGTTTTTT. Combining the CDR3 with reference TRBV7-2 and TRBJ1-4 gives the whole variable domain GAGVSQSPSNKVTEKGKDVELRCDPISGHTALYWYRQSLGQGLEFLIYFQGNSAPDKSGLPSDRFSAERTGGSVSTLTIQRTQQEDSAVYLCASSFYPGQGVQKLFFGSGTQLSVL.